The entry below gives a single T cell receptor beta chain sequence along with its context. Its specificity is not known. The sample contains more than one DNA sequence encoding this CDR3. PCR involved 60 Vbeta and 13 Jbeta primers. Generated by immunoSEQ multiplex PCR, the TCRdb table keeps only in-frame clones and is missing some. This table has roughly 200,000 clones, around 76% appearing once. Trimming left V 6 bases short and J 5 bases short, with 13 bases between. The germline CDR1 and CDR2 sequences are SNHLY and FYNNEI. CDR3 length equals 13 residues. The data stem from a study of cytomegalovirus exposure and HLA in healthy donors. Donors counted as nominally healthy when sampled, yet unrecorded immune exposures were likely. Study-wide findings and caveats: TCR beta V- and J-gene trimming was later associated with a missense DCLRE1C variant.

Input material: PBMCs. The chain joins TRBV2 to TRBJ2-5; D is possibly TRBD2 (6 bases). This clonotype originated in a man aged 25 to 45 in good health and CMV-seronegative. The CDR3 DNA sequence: TGTGCCAGCAGGGGCGGGGTGGGGGAGACCCAGTACTTC. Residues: CASRGGVGETQYF.